This T cell receptor (beta chain) was obtained from a study of T cell responses to AZD1222 COVID-19 vaccine. Study conclusions and caveats: Baseline seropositives among AZD1222 recipients totaled only 5 to 7. The donor group comprised mostly white British people and more females; the analysis possibly underestimated clonal diversity. The breadth and depth of Spike-specific TCRs increased once two AZD1222 doses had been given.

Using immunoSEQ multiplex PCR, the repertoire was profiled, and TCRdb retains in-frame clones only, with some absent. Of approximately 180,000 clones listed, 90% to 95% were seen once; the top ten hold under 1.1%. As to this clone: Its antigen remains unidentified.

This CDR3 is 14 amino acids long. Between the trimmed V and J ends, which lost 0 bases and 8 bases, there was a span of 12 bases. The V gene's germline CDR1 is MGHDK and CDR2 SYGVNS. The rearrangement links TRBV25-1 to TRBJ2-3, with D possibly being TRBD1 (6 bases). This specimen was peripheral blood, taken 28 days after the second dose of the MenACWY control vaccine. The source of this sequence is an adult who received the MenACWY meningococcal vaccine as a control. CDR3 in amino acids: CASSEYMQGGTQYF. The CDR3, as DNA: TGTGCCAGCAGTGAATATATGCAAGGGGGTACGCAGTATTTT.